The source of this T cell receptor beta chain is a study of blood T cell repertoires in COVID-19. Across the study: The analysed material was cDNA or gDNA that came from T cells, B-cell-depleted T cells, or PBMCs.

Participants spanned ages about 18 to 100 years and resided in 20 to 30 US areas. Original methodology: Researchers report that nucleated cell counts were estimated from reference gene primer amplification. Sequenced by immunoSEQ multiplex PCR; TCRdb stores in-frame clones only, minus some. V and J calls and clone size are copied from that table; D and trimming were computed from the DNA. The top ten hold roughly 1.2% of the sample, which has around 250,000 clones, about 89% seen once. The origin of this receptor is a human donor in a cohort exposed to, infected with or recovered from COVID-19 (not recorded which). The donor label of this sample is uncertain. Source material: PBMCs or T cells enriched from blood (not recorded which).

CDR3 sequence: CASSFRGLGNQPQHF. DNA for the CDR3: TGTGCCAGCAGCTTTAGGGGATTAGGGAATCAGCCCCAGCATTTT. V usage is TRBV5-6 and J usage is TRBJ1-5, with a tentative D call TRBD1 (5 bases). This CDR3 is built from 15 residues. Trimming removed 2 bases at V and 4 bases at J, with 13 bases between. Germline values: CDR1 SGHDT, CDR2 YYEEEE.